The source of this TCR beta chain is a study of blood T cell repertoires in COVID-19. Study details: The analysed material was cDNA or gDNA that came from T cells, B-cell-depleted T cells, or PBMCs.

CDR1 and CDR2 (germline): SGHAT, FQNNGV. V was shortened by 3 bases and J by 9 bases, with 3 bases between the two germline ends. This CDR3 has 10 amino acids. The data were produced by immunoSEQ multiplex PCR, yet TCRdb's version contains in-frame clones alone and is incomplete. The table includes roughly 38,000 clones, 90% to 95% detected once. The J gene is TRBJ2-1, the V gene TRBV11-2; D remains unclear. This receptor was identified in a man aged 45-60 years with active COVID-19. Material: peripheral blood. CDR3 sequence (DNA): TGTGCCAGCAGCTTCGGTGAGCAGTTCTTC. Protein product: CASSFGEQFF. The full variable domain, in which reference TRBV11-2 and TRBJ2-1 provide the parts outside the CDR3, is EAGVAQSPRYKIIEKRQSVAFWCNPISGHATLYWYQQILGQGPKLLIQFQNNGVVDDSQLPKDRFSAERLKGVDSTLKIQPAKLEDSAVYLCASSFGEQFFGPGTRLTVL.